This entry describes one TCR beta chain. Its specific antigen is unknown. Nothing much larger sits one base from this clone, and base qualities are not available. From the cysteine up to the phenylalanine, the CDR3 has a length of 14 residues. The CDR3 DNA has 42 bases and is translated from base 1. The germline V gene (reference sequence) yields SGHKS for CDR1 and YYEKEE for CDR2. V gives up 3 bases and J gives up 3 bases, and the segment between their germline ends measures 9 bases. This sample was included in a study of T cells in Graves' hyperthyroidism and ophthalmopathy (dated by TCRdb to the late 2010s). The study in broad terms: Peripheral blood samples were taken at the time of initial diagnosis, prior to any treatment. The approximately 100 discovery patients were randomly split 7:3 into training and test sets. TCR Vbeta CDR3 sequencing of 120 to 150 peripheral blood samples (over 40 ophthalmopathy, about 75 hyperthyroidism and around 17 progressor patients) is reported in the paper. TCR V-J signatures able to tell the groups apart were searched for in a discovery cohort of 90 to 100 patients, of whom roughly 42 had Graves' ophthalmopathy and roughly 59 had stable Graves' hyperthyroidism. Once sampling was done, hyperthyroidism patients were given methimazole at a starting dose of 30 mg daily, whereas ophthalmopathy patients were given high-dose intravenous methylprednisolone. The study also compared thyroid tissue and blood T-cell repertoires from a handful of Graves' hyperthyroidism patients. Whether ophthalmopathy could be predicted prospectively was tested in an independent validation cohort made up of roughly 19 hyperthyroidism patients plus 17 patients who later progressed to ophthalmopathy. The full study reports these points: Most expanded thyroid clonotypes (frequency above 0.001) were also found in blood, which suggests that blood repertoires may mirror thyroid immune responses. Sample size was not statistically predetermined, and blinding of investigators to group allocation was not performed. In cross-validation, a model built on a 13 V-J signature told ophthalmopathy apart from stable hyperthyroidism with 85% to 90% sensitivity and approximately 81% specificity, and in testing the same model reached 80%/75%. In validation, the model predicted progression to ophthalmopathy a median of approximately 6.3 months before onset, with about 64% sensitivity and about 72% specificity.

Stable Graves' hyperthyroidism was defined as no progression to ophthalmopathy during 18 months of follow-up. Hyperthyroidism patients were newly diagnosed, with disease duration under 2 months, and aged 18 to 65 years. Patients with uncontrolled infections, other autoimmune diseases, pregnancy or lactation were excluded. Diagnoses relied on clinical symptoms, serum thyroxine and TRAb, thyroid ultrasound and orbital computed tomography. PBMCs were separated from roughly 10 ml of fresh peripheral blood using Ficoll-Paque density gradient centrifugation. Trizol reagent was used to extract total RNA, and RNA quality was then checked on an Agilent 2100 Bioanalyzer. The TCR beta CDR3 regions were amplified from the RNA transcripts. The first round of RT-PCR for the TCR CDR3 was performed with the HTBI primer set and the Qiagen OneStep RT-PCR kit. The libraries were constructed in a second round of multiplex PCR and then size-selected and purified. Libraries were sequenced paired-end with 100 bp reads on an Illumina HiSeq2000. In the source study's methods: SOAPnuke was used to process the raw data, removing reads that contained adapters or uncalled bases, had a mean Phred below 15, or lacked an exact match to the constant primer or identifier. COPE v1.2.5 was used to merge the high-quality paired reads, and each unique nucleotide sequence was defined as a clonotype. MiTCR v1.1 was used to align clonotypes to the IMGT TRBV, TRBD and TRBJ reference segments. The analysis was restricted to V-J combinations with a frequency above 0.0001, which together covered 99.2% of the repertoires. A TCS score was defined as the ratio of F50 (clonal expansion) to E x V (chaos), with BLOSUM62-based TCRdist applied between CDR3 peptides within each V-J. Welch's t-statistics and random forest reduced roughly 530 V-J features to 10 to 15, which were used in a naive Bayes classifier (R e1071). Clones were called with MiXCR by TCRdb after fastp trimmed the public reads at Q25, and only in-frame beta chains were retained. Identical CDR3 protein sequences are pooled into one entry, listed with their most common genes and DNA. The V and J calls were not made by the authors but by TCRdb's processing. The sample contains approximately 400,000 distinct CDR3 sequences, 15% to 17% of them found a single time. Of the sample, over 12% is held by the ten largest clones.

Here the chain combines TRBV5-5 and TRBJ2-2; no D gene is confidently identified. Sequencing was done on a sample of blood. The receptor's source is a woman under 30 with Graves' hyperthyroidism. The DNA sequence reads TGTGCCAGCAGCTGGGGTCTATACACCGGGGAGCTGTTTTTT. Its amino acids are CASSWGLYTGELFF.